Listed below are T cell receptor beta chains from one sample, sequenced in a study of blood T cell repertoires in COVID-19. Sequencing was performed with immunoSEQ multiplex PCR; in TCRdb, only in-frame clones are kept and a portion is missing. In the table there are 150,000 or so clones, roughly 87% of which are singletons. Material: PBMCs or T cells enriched from blood (not recorded which). Receptors originate from a human donor with acute COVID-19. The donor label of this sample is uncertain. CDR3s include the opening cysteine and the closing phenylalanine or tryptophan. Fields, in order: V gene, D gene, J gene, clone size, CDR3 protein, CDR3 DNA. D genes are given only for firm matches. Clone size is stated in some rows and not others, as once, few, many or a class when expanded.

V: TRBV21-1
D: -
J: TRBJ2-7
size: -
CDR3: CASSTPRGESSYEQYF
DNA: TGTGCCAGCAGCACCCCGCGGGGGGAAAGCTCCTACGAGCAGTACTTC

V: TRBV6-5
D: -
J: TRBJ1-2
size: -
CDR3: CASSYSFQGIGGYTF
DNA: TGTGCCAGCAGTTACTCCTTCCAGGGTATTGGCGGCTACACCTTC

V: TRBV3-1/TRBV3-2
D: TRBD1
J: TRBJ1-1
size: -
CDR3: CASRATGGTEAFF
DNA: TGTGCCAGCAGAGCAACAGGGGGCACTGAAGCTTTCTTT

V: TRBV15
D: -
J: TRBJ2-5
size: -
CDR3: CATSRDRTLGETQYF
DNA: TGTGCCACCAGCAGAGATCGTACCCTCGGGGAGACCCAGTACTTC

V: TRBV6-2/TRBV6-3
D: -
J: TRBJ2-7
size: -
CDR3: CASSYGALGGEQYF
DNA: TGTGCCAGCAGTTACGGGGCTTTGGGGGGCGAGCAGTACTTC

V: TRBV11-2
D: -
J: TRBJ1-1
size: -
CDR3: CASSTRGGTATEAFF
DNA: TGTGCCAGCAGCACTCGGGGAGGGACGGCCACTGAAGCTTTCTTT

V: TRBV4-2
D: TRBD1
J: TRBJ2-7
size: -
CDR3: CASSQESGQGYEQYF
DNA: TGTGCCAGCAGCCAAGAAAGCGGACAGGGCTACGAGCAGTACTTC

V: TRBV5-4
D: TRBD2
J: TRBJ2-2
size: -
CDR3: CASSSGLAGSNTGELFF
DNA: TGTGCCAGCAGTTCGGGACTAGCGGGTTCTAACACCGGGGAGCTGTTTTTT

V: TRBV5-5
D: TRBD1
J: TRBJ1-2
size: -
CDR3: CASSFTRDRGYGYTF
DNA: TGTGCCAGCAGCTTCACCCGGGACAGGGGCTATGGCTACACCTTC

V: TRBV27
D: TRBD2
J: TRBJ2-1
size: -
CDR3: CASRWAGRDNEQFF
DNA: TGTGCCAGCAGGTGGGCGGGGAGGGACAATGAGCAGTTCTTC

V: TRBV7-2
D: -
J: TRBJ2-3
size: -
CDR3: CASSLGGDRPGGTDTQYF
DNA: TGTGCCAGCAGCTTAGGGGGAGATCGCCCGGGGGGCACAGATACGCAGTATTTT

V: TRBV7-2
D: TRBD1
J: TRBJ1-2
size: -
CDR3: CASSSGGASSYGYTF
DNA: TGTGCCAGCAGCTCAGGGGGCGCGTCATCCTATGGCTACACCTTC

V: TRBV3-1/TRBV3-2
D: TRBD2
J: TRBJ2-7
size: -
CDR3: CASSQDPSGAYEQYF
DNA: TGTGCCAGCAGCCAAGATCCTAGCGGGGCCTACGAGCAGTACTTC

V: TRBV5-1
D: TRBD1
J: TRBJ2-2
size: few
CDR3: CASSLQGENLGELFF
DNA: TGCGCCAGCAGCCTCCAGGGGGAAAATCTCGGGGAGCTGTTTTTT

V: TRBV30
D: TRBD2
J: TRBJ2-5
size: once
CDR3: CAWSHGLAGRRETQYF
DNA: TGTGCCTGGAGCCATGGACTAGCGGGCCGGCGAGAGACCCAGTACTTC

V: TRBV11-2
D: TRBD1
J: TRBJ2-2
size: -
CDR3: CASSRGQGASGTGELFF
DNA: TGTGCCAGCAGCCGGGGACAGGGGGCATCTGGCACCGGGGAGCTGTTTTTT

V: TRBV5-5
D: -
J: TRBJ2-7
size: -
CDR3: CASSLYQGGLFDEQYF
DNA: TGTGCCAGCAGCTTGTATCAGGGGGGCCTATTCGACGAGCAGTACTTC

V: TRBV18
D: TRBD1
J: TRBJ1-5
size: once
CDR3: CASSLDRSNQPQHF
DNA: TGTGCCAGCTCCCTGGACAGGAGCAATCAGCCCCAGCATTTT

V: TRBV19
D: -
J: TRBJ1-3
size: -
CDR3: CASGRAGSGNTIYF
DNA: TGTGCCAGTGGTAGAGCGGGCTCTGGAAACACCATATATTTT

V: TRBV19
D: TRBD1
J: TRBJ1-4
size: -
CDR3: CASSRNRGPDEKLFF
DNA: TGTGCCAGTAGTCGGAACAGGGGGCCGGATGAAAAACTGTTTTTT

V: TRBV27
D: TRBD1
J: TRBJ2-7
size: -
CDR3: CASSPTGTGFYEQYF
DNA: TGTGCCAGCAGTCCCACCGGGACAGGTTTCTACGAGCAGTACTTC

V: TRBV5-8
D: TRBD1
J: TRBJ1-1
size: -
CDR3: CASSFQGVAF
DNA: TGTGCCAGCAGCTTCCAGGGGGTGGCCTTT

V: TRBV10-2
D: TRBD1
J: TRBJ1-1
size: -
CDR3: CASSLSRTGINTEAFF
DNA: TGCGCCAGCAGCCTATCTAGGACAGGGATTAACACTGAAGCTTTCTTT

V: TRBV19
D: -
J: TRBJ1-1
size: -
CDR3: CASSSSGTINEAFF
DNA: TGTGCCAGTAGTAGCTCCGGGACAATCAATGAAGCTTTCTTT

V: TRBV12-3/TRBV12-4
D: -
J: TRBJ1-4
size: once
CDR3: CASSLPGDEKLFF
DNA: TGTGCCAGCAGTTTGCCGGGAGATGAAAAACTGTTTTTT

V: TRBV7-3
D: TRBD1
J: TRBJ1-2
size: -
CDR3: CASSRRGGTAFNYGYTF
DNA: TGTGCCAGCAGCAGACGCGGAGGGACAGCGTTTAACTATGGCTACACCTTC

V: TRBV19
D: -
J: TRBJ2-1
size: -
CDR3: CASSIGPQGPYNEQFF
DNA: TGTGCCAGTAGTATTGGGCCACAGGGTCCCTACAATGAGCAGTTCTTC

V: TRBV25-1
D: TRBD1
J: TRBJ1-2
size: -
CDR3: CASGKEGTGGNYGYTF
DNA: TGTGCCAGCGGCAAAGAAGGGACAGGGGGCAACTATGGCTACACCTTC

V: TRBV4-1
D: -
J: TRBJ1-2
size: -
CDR3: CASSQDNRGSNYGYTF
DNA: TGCGCCAGCAGCCAAGATAATCGGGGTTCGAACTATGGCTACACCTTC

V: TRBV11-3
D: TRBD1
J: TRBJ2-7
size: -
CDR3: CASGTGTGANEQYF
DNA: TGTGCCAGCGGCACCGGGACAGGGGCGAACGAGCAGTACTTC

V: TRBV10-3
D: -
J: TRBJ2-7
size: -
CDR3: CAISESKGGGRLSSYEQYF
DNA: TGTGCCATCAGTGAGTCGAAAGGGGGAGGGCGGCTGAGCTCCTACGAGCAGTACTTC

V: TRBV15
D: -
J: TRBJ2-1
size: -
CDR3: CATSRVSQGEQFF
DNA: TGTGCCACCAGCAGGGTTTCCCAGGGGGAGCAGTTCTTC

V: TRBV3-1/TRBV3-2
D: TRBD1
J: TRBJ1-2
size: -
CDR3: CASSHSGWDTGTGGANYGYTF
DNA: TGTGCCAGCAGCCACTCCGGGTGGGATACCGGGACAGGGGGCGCTAACTATGGCTACACCTTC

V: TRBV7-8
D: -
J: TRBJ1-5
size: -
CDR3: CASSRDGLNQPQHF
DNA: TGTGCCAGCAGCCGAGACGGACTCAATCAGCCCCAGCATTTT

V: TRBV3-1/TRBV3-2
D: TRBD1
J: TRBJ2-2
size: -
CDR3: CASSRFRGQGTGELFF
DNA: TGTGCCAGCAGCCGCTTTAGGGGGCAGGGCACCGGGGAGCTGTTTTTT

V: TRBV5-1
D: -
J: TRBJ2-3
size: -
CDR3: CASSFSGSDTQYF
DNA: TGCGCCAGCAGCTTTTCGGGTTCAGATACGCAGTATTTT

V: TRBV5-1
D: -
J: TRBJ2-7
size: -
CDR3: CASSLFRGSYEQYF
DNA: TGCGCCAGCAGCTTGTTCAGGGGCTCCTACGAGCAGTACTTC

V: TRBV19
D: -
J: TRBJ1-4
size: -
CDR3: CASREGFEKLFF
DNA: TGTGCCAGCAGGGAGGGCTTTGAAAAACTGTTTTTT

V: TRBV19
D: TRBD1
J: TRBJ1-6
size: -
CDR3: CASSIEDRGAYNSPLHF
DNA: TGTGCCAGTAGTATCGAAGACAGGGGCGCATATAATTCACCCCTCCACTTT

V: TRBV6-2/TRBV6-3
D: TRBD2
J: TRBJ2-1
size: -
CDR3: CASSPGLTLNEQFF
DNA: TGTGCCAGCAGTCCGGGACTAACTCTCAATGAGCAGTTCTTC

V: TRBV7-3
D: -
J: TRBJ2-7
size: -
CDR3: CASSLGDNYEQYF
DNA: TGTGCCAGCAGCTTAGGGGACAACTACGAGCAGTACTTC

V: TRBV18
D: -
J: TRBJ1-1
size: -
CDR3: CASSPFQGTNTEAFF
DNA: TGTGCCAGCTCACCCTTTCAGGGCACGAACACTGAAGCTTTCTTT

V: TRBV30
D: TRBD2
J: TRBJ2-7
size: -
CDR3: CAWSGSGVYEQYF
DNA: TGTGCCTGGAGTGGCAGCGGGGTCTACGAGCAGTACTTC

V: TRBV9
D: -
J: TRBJ2-2
size: -
CDR3: CASSGRQDLIGELFF
DNA: TGTGCCAGCAGCGGGAGACAGGATCTAATCGGGGAGCTGTTTTTT

V: TRBV20-1
D: -
J: TRBJ2-7
size: -
CDR3: CSASGLRSYEQYF
DNA: TGCAGTGCTAGTGGACTCCGGAGCTACGAGCAGTACTTC

V: TRBV6-6
D: TRBD1
J: TRBJ1-1
size: -
CDR3: CASSRGQGAIGTEAFF
DNA: TGTGCCAGCAGCCGGGGACAGGGGGCGATAGGAACTGAAGCTTTCTTT

V: TRBV18
D: -
J: TRBJ1-1
size: few
CDR3: CASSPLEGSRNTEAFF
DNA: TGTGCCAGCTCACCATTGGAGGGATCCAGGAACACTGAAGCTTTCTTT

V: TRBV7-9
D: -
J: TRBJ1-2
size: few
CDR3: CASSAGQNYGYTF
DNA: TGTGCCAGCAGCGCTGGACAGAACTATGGCTACACCTTC

V: TRBV6-5
D: -
J: TRBJ2-1
size: -
CDR3: CASGGNNEQFF
DNA: TGTGCCAGCGGCGGGAACAATGAGCAGTTCTTC

V: TRBV5-1
D: -
J: TRBJ1-3
size: -
CDR3: CASSLAGGFSGNTIYF
DNA: TGCGCCAGCAGCTTGGCTGGGGGGTTCTCTGGAAACACCATATATTTT

V: TRBV10-3
D: TRBD1
J: TRBJ2-7
size: -
CDR3: CAISESGQGREQYF
DNA: TGTGCCATCAGTGAGTCGGGACAGGGCCGCGAGCAGTACTTC

V: TRBV9
D: -
J: TRBJ1-6
size: few
CDR3: CASSVQAGKPLHF
DNA: TGTGCCAGCAGCGTACAGGCGGGAAAACCCCTCCACTTT

V: TRBV3-1/TRBV3-2
D: TRBD1
J: TRBJ1-2
size: -
CDR3: CASSPRDSRYGYTF
DNA: TGTGCCAGCAGCCCACGGGACAGTAGATATGGTTACACCTTC

V: TRBV9
D: TRBD1
J: TRBJ1-4
size: -
CDR3: CASSVVGGGGEKLFF
DNA: TGTGCCAGCAGCGTAGTAGGGGGCGGTGGTGAAAAACTGTTTTTT

V: TRBV12-3/TRBV12-4
D: TRBD1
J: TRBJ1-1
size: -
CDR3: CASRTGEKEAFF
DNA: TGTGCCAGTAGAACAGGGGAGAAAGAAGCTTTCTTT